The T cell receptor beta chain described here comes from a study of T cell responses to AZD1222 COVID-19 vaccine. Turning to this clone: As yet, its antigen is unknown.

There are 15 residues in the CDR3. Germline V lookup: CDR1 SGHRS, CDR2 YFSETQ. Trimming at V came to 1 base and at J to 3 bases, leaving 4 bases not matched to a gene. Findings and caveats of the study: Unmutated regions of variants are reportedly targeted by nearly half of spike-specific TCRs.

Here immunoSEQ multiplex PCR was the method, and the copy in TCRdb shows in-frame clones only, minus some. This table holds approximately 130,000 clones, 88% found once. The clonotype was recovered from an adult who received the AZD1222 COVID-19 vaccine. This chain joins TRBV5-1 and TRBJ2-5; 9 bases are shared with TRBD2. The input for sequencing was peripheral blood, taken 28 days after the second AZD1222 dose. Written as DNA, the CDR3 is TGCGCCAGCAGCTTGATTCCTAGCGGGAAAGAGACCCAGTACTTC. It translates to CASSLIPSGKETQYF.